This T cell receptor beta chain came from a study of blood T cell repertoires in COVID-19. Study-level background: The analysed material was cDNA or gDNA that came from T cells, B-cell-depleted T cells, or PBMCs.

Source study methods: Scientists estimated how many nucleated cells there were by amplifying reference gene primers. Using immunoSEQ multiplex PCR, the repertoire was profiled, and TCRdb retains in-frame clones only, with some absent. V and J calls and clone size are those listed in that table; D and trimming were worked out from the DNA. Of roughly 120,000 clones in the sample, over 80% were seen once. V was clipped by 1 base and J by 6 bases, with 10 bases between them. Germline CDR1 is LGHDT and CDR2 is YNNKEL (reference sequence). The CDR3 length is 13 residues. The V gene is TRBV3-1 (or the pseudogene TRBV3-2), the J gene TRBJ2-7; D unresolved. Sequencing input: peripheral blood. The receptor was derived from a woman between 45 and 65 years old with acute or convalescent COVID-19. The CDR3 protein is CASSQAGGFEQYF. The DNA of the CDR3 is TGTGCCAGCAGCCAAGCGGGTGGGTTCGAGCAGTACTTC.